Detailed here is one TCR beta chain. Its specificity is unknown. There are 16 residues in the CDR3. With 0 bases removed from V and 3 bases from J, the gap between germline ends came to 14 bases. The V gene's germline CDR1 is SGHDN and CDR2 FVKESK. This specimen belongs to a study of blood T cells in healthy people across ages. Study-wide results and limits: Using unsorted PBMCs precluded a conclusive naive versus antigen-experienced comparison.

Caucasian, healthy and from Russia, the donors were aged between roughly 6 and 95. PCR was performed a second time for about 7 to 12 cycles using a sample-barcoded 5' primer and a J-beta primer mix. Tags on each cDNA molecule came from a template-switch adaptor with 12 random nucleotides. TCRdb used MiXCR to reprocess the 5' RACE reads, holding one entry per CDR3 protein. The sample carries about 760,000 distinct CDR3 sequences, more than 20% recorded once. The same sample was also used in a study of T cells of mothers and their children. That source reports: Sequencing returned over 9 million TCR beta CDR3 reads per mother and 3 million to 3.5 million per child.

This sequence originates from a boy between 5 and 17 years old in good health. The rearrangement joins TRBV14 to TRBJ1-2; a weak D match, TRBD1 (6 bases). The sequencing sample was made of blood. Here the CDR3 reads CASSQDQYRVHYGYTF. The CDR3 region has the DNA TGTGCCAGCAGCCAAGACCAATACAGGGTTCACTATGGCTACACCTTC.